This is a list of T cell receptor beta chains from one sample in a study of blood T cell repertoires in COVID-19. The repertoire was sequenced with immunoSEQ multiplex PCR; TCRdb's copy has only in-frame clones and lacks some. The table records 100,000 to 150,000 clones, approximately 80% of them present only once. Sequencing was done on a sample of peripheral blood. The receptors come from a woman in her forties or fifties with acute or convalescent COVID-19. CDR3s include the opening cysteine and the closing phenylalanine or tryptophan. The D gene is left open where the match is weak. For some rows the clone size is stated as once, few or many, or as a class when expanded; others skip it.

CASSLRGSTEAFF,TGTGCCAGCAGTTTACGAGGGAGCACTGAAGCTTTCTTT,13,TRBJ1-1,NA,NA,TRBV27
CASSPDRMNTEAFF,TGTGCCAGCAGCCCCGACAGGATGAACACTGAAGCTTTCTTT,14,TRBJ1-1,NA,NA,TRBV5-6
CASRAGTGSQPQHF,TGTGCCAGCAGGGCCGGGACAGGGAGTCAGCCCCAGCATTTT,14,TRBJ1-5,NA,TRBD1,TRBV28
CSASESNTEAFF,TGCAGTGCTAGTGAATCTAACACTGAAGCTTTCTTT,12,TRBJ1-1,NA,NA,TRBV20-1
CASSPGTRRLEQYF,TGCGCCAGCAGCCCCGGGACTAGGAGGCTCGAGCAGTACTTC,14,TRBJ2-7,NA,TRBD2,TRBV5-1
CASSGAGTGYEQYF,TGTGCCAGCAGTGGCGCCGGGACAGGGTACGAGCAGTACTTC,14,TRBJ2-7,NA,TRBD1,TRBV28
CASSQMTLTNTGELFF,TGCGCCAGCAGCCAAATGACACTTACGAACACCGGGGAGCTGTTTTTT,16,TRBJ2-2,NA,NA,TRBV5-1
CASSLYFTGTGSTSGANVLTF,TGTGCCAGCAGTTTATATTTTACCGGGACAGGATCGACCTCTGGGGCCAACGTCCTGACTTTC,21,TRBJ2-6,NA,TRBD1,TRBV28
CAGQGADTEAFF,TGTGCCGGACAGGGGGCGGACACTGAAGCTTTCTTT,12,TRBJ1-1,NA,TRBD1,TRBV6-1
CASSLDVGQGQREQYF,TGTGCCAGCAGCTTAGATGTCGGACAGGGGCAGCGAGAGCAGTACTTC,16,TRBJ2-7,many,TRBD1,TRBV7-9
CASRGPGGDQPQHF,TGTGCCAGTAGGGGACCAGGGGGCGATCAGCCCCAGCATTTT,14,TRBJ1-5,NA,TRBD1,TRBV19
CASSLTGFTDTQYF,TGTGCCAGCAGCTTAACAGGGTTCACAGATACGCAGTATTTT,14,TRBJ2-3,NA,NA,TRBV11-3
CASLPVSNQPQHF,TGTGCCAGCCTCCCGGTTAGCAATCAGCCCCAGCATTTT,13,TRBJ1-5,NA,NA,TRBV6-6
CASSPRIAPPGEKLFF,TGTGCCAGCAGCCCCCGAATTGCCCCTCCGGGTGAAAAACTGTTTTTT,16,TRBJ1-4,NA,NA,TRBV11-3
CASSPDGGGGELFF,TGTGCCAGCAGCCCGGACGGAGGAGGCGGGGAGCTGTTTTTT,14,TRBJ2-2,few,NA,TRBV5-4
CASSLSLPAGVGYTF,TGTGCCAGCAGTTTATCCCTCCCAGCAGGGGTTGGCTACACCTTC,15,TRBJ1-2,NA,NA,TRBV28
CASSYGQGYLEAFF,TGTGCCAGCAGTTACGGACAGGGCTACCTCGAAGCTTTCTTT,14,TRBJ1-1,NA,TRBD1,TRBV6-5
CASSLSGSYNSPLHF,TGTGCCAGCAGCTTGTCAGGGTCCTATAATTCACCCCTCCACTTT,15,TRBJ1-6,NA,NA,TRBV5-4
CASSSQENQPQHF,TGTGCCAGCAGTTCACAGGAGAATCAGCCCCAGCATTTT,13,TRBJ1-5,NA,NA,TRBV6-5
CASSIRQAGNTEAFF,TGTGCCAGCAGCATAAGACAGGCGGGGAACACTGAAGCTTTCTTT,15,TRBJ1-1,NA,NA,TRBV5-4
CAIVGVGNQPQHF,TGTGCCATCGTGGGCGTCGGCAATCAGCCCCAGCATTTT,13,TRBJ1-5,NA,NA,TRBV28
CASSDGRGTGYTF,TGCGCCAGCAGCGATGGTCGGGGGACCGGCTACACCTTC,13,TRBJ1-2,NA,NA,TRBV5-1
CASRETGSSPLHF,TGTGCCAGCAGGGAGACAGGGTCTTCACCCCTCCACTTT,13,TRBJ1-6,NA,TRBD1,TRBV6-4
CASSSGQARNTEAFF,TGTGCCAGCAGCTCCGGACAGGCGAGGAACACTGAAGCTTTCTTT,15,TRBJ1-1,NA,TRBD1,TRBV11-2
CASSQDHSYGYTF,TGTGCCAGCAGCCAAGACCACTCTTATGGCTACACCTTC,13,TRBJ1-2,NA,NA,TRBV14
CASSPDRGYTGELFF,TGTGCTAGCAGCCCGGACAGGGGATACACCGGGGAGCTGTTTTTT,15,TRBJ2-2,NA,TRBD1,TRBV7-7
CASQSGAESQPQHF,TGTGCCAGCCAGTCGGGTGCGGAGAGTCAGCCCCAGCATTTT,14,TRBJ1-5,few,NA,TRBV27